Shown below are 30 T cell receptor beta chains from a single sample sequenced in a study of blood T cell repertoires in COVID-19. Assay: immunoSEQ multiplex PCR; the TCRdb copy retains only in-frame clones and omits some. Of over 150,000 clones listed, about four fifths are singletons. Sequenced: peripheral blood. These receptor sequences come from a woman aged 60 to 75 with acute or convalescent COVID-19.

The chain joins TRBV9 to TRBJ1-5; the D gene is possibly TRBD1 (6 bases). CDR3 size: 15 residues. V lost 2 bases to trimming and J lost 4 bases, with 13 bases between them. Germline V gene lookup returns CDR1 SGDLS and CDR2 YYNGEE. The CDR3: CASSVDSSANQPQHF. CDR3 DNA sequence: TGTGCCAGCAGCGTGGACAGTTCGGCTAATCAGCCCCAGCATTTT.

The sample holds one count of this clone. V and J are TRBV7-9 and TRBJ2-5, with 7 bases fitting TRBD1. Trimming took 3 bases from V and 5 from J; bases not matched to a gene: 6. This CDR3 is built from 14 residues. CDR1 is SEHNR and CDR2 is FQNEAQ in the germline V gene (reference sequence). CDR3 coding DNA: TGTGCCAGCAGCTTTAGGGGGCCAGAGGAGACCCAGTACTTC. This translates into CASSFRGPEETQYF.

There are a few counts of this clone. CDR3 DNA sequence: TGTGCCAGTAGTACCGGGGTTCGGTTGAACACTGAAGCTTTCTTT. It yields the protein CASSTGVRLNTEAFF. The V call is TRBV19, the J call TRBJ1-1; D not certain. Trimming stripped 4 bases from V and 0 bases from J, with 12 bases between. The CDR3 loop spans 15 amino acids. In germline, CDR1 is LNHDA, CDR2 SQIVND (reference sequence).

This chain joins TRBV18 and TRBJ1-5; D gene uncertain. Trimming cost V 6 bases and J 7 bases, with 13 bases left between them. CDR3 length equals 13 residues. The germline V gene encodes CDR1 KGHSH and CDR2 LQKENI. This chain's CDR3 is CASSPNAGQPQHF. The CDR3 bases are TGTGCCAGCTCCCCTAACGCGGGCCAGCCCCAGCATTTT.

The chain couples TRBV5-5 to TRBJ1-2, with 10 bases aligning to TRBD1. The V gene end was trimmed by 3 bases and the J gene end by 2 bases; junction bases not matched to a gene: 4. CDR1 and CDR2 from the germline V gene are SGHKS and YYEKEE (reference sequence). The CDR3 loop spans 15 amino acids. The CDR3 here is CASSSTGGSNYGYTF. CDR3 nucleotide sequence: TGTGCCAGCAGCTCGACAGGGGGCTCGAACTATGGCTACACCTTC. The full variable domain, completed using reference TRBV5-5 and TRBJ1-2, is DAGVTQSPTHLIKTRGQQVTLRCSPISGHKSVSWYQQVLGQGPQFIFQYYEKEERGRGNFPDRFSARQFPNYSSELNVNALLLGDSALYLCASSSTGGSNYGYTFGSGTRLTVV.

The chain carries TRBV28 and TRBJ2-7; TRBD1 agrees at 8 bases. Germline CDR1 MDHEN, CDR2 SYDVKM. The CDR3 runs to 14 residues. V trimming: 1 base; J trimming: 4 bases; junction bases outside the gene matches: 3. CDR3 DNA sequence: TGTGCCAGCAGTTTATCGGGACAGGAGTACGAGCAGTACGTC. Its protein product is CASSLSGQEYEQYV.

The chain recombines TRBV18 with TRBJ1-2, with D tentatively TRBD1 (6 bases). CDR1 KGHSH and CDR2 LQKENI come from the germline V gene. Trimming stripped 4 bases from V and 7 bases from J, with 7 bases between. There are 11 residues in the CDR3. The CDR3 spells CASSHRVGYTF. Here the CDR3 DNA reads TGTGCCAGCTCACACAGGGTTGGCTACACCTTC.

The V gene is TRBV30, the J gene TRBJ2-6; 7 nucleotides match TRBD1. This CDR3 region has 16 residues. The trim removed 1 base at V and 2 bases at J, leaving 5 bases unmatched. Germline CDR1 is GTSNPN and CDR2 is SVGIG (reference sequence). CDR3 nucleotide sequence: TGTGCCTGGAGTGCGGGGACAGCAGCTGGGGCCAACGTCCTGACTTTC. This codes for CAWSAGTAAGANVLTF.

CDR3 bases: TGTGCCTGGAGTGCTCCCGGGGGGGTAAACGAAAAACTGTTTTTT. This gives the protein CAWSAPGGVNEKLFF. The rearrangement uses TRBV30 and TRBJ1-4, with D perhaps matching TRBD1 (5 bases). The CDR3 is 15 amino acids. Deletions cut 1 base from V and 8 bases from J, with 17 bases between. From germline, CDR1 is GTSNPN and CDR2 SVGIG (reference sequence).

V and J are TRBV11-2 and TRBJ1-1; no firm D call. From germline, CDR1 is SGHAT and CDR2 FQNNGV. Trimming stripped 1 base from V and 5 bases from J, with 11 bases between. The CDR3 sequence is 14 residues long. As DNA, the CDR3 is TGTGCCAGCAGCTTAGGTCGATGGAGTACTGAAGCTTTCTTT. The encoded protein is CASSLGRWSTEAFF.

The rearrangement uses TRBV19 and TRBJ1-2, with D unclear. The germline V and J ends were trimmed by 3 bases and 0 bases, with 14 bases remaining between them. The CDR3 is made up of 16 amino acids. Germline CDR1 reads LNHDA; CDR2 reads SQIVND (reference sequence). This CDR3 reads CASSIPFQVSNYGYTF. In nucleotides, the CDR3 is TGTGCCAGTAGTATCCCTTTCCAGGTTTCTAACTATGGCTACACCTTC.

The V gene is TRBV11-2, the J gene TRBJ2-7; D might be TRBD1 (5 bases). Germline CDR1 reads SGHAT; CDR2 reads FQNNGV. The CDR3 contains 14 residues. The V end lost 5 bases, the J end lost 3 bases, and 14 bases lay between the germline ends. DNA for the CDR3: TGTGCCAGCAGCCCCCAGGGTTTCATCTACGAGCAGTACGTC. Protein: CASSPQGFIYEQYV.

The chain employs TRBV11-2 and TRBJ2-6; a weak D match, TRBD1 (5 bases). The V gene lost 0 bases and the J gene lost 0 bases, with 12 bases spanning the gap. Germline loops: CDR1 SGHAT, CDR2 FQNNGV. There are 18 residues in the CDR3. Here the CDR3 reads CASSLEYRRSSGANVLTF. DNA of the CDR3: TGTGCCAGCAGCTTAGAATACAGGCGCAGCTCTGGGGCCAACGTCCTGACTTTC.

The chain carries TRBV6-5 and TRBJ1-1, with D possibly matching TRBD1 (5 bases). V lost 0 bases and J lost 5, with 13 bases in between. This CDR3 is 15 amino acids long. Germline-derived CDR1 and CDR2 are MNHEY and SVGAGI. The DNA of the CDR3 is TGTGCCAGCAGTTACTCGGGGGGAGTGGGGACTGAAGCTTTCTTT. It specifies CASSYSGGVGTEAFF.

V and J are TRBV12-5 and TRBJ2-2; tentatively, D is TRBD2 (5 bases). Germline values: CDR1 LGHNT, CDR2 FRNRAP. CDR3 length equals 15 residues. V lost 6 bases and J 2 bases, leaving 13 bases between the germline ends. CDR3 amino acids: CASGGEGLNTGELFF. CDR3 bases: TGTGCTAGTGGGGGCGAGGGCCTTAACACCGGGGAGCTGTTTTTT.

The V call is TRBV2, the J call TRBJ2-2, with a tentative D call TRBD1 (6 bases). Trimming took off 10 bases at V and 4 bases at J, with 10 bases between the two ends. The CDR3 contains 12 residues. Germline-derived CDR1 and CDR2 are SNHLY and FYNNEI. CDR3 amino acids: CAIGGGTGELFF. The CDR3 coding sequence is TGTGCCATTGGGGGCGGCACCGGGGAGCTGTTTTTT.

J is TRBJ1-6 and V is TRBV2; D might be TRBD1 (5 bases). The CDR3 extends over 17 amino acids. Germline lookup yields CDR1 SNHLY and CDR2 FYNNEI. The V end was cut by 4 bases, the J end by 9 bases, with 22 bases between. CDR3 bases: TGTGCCAGCAGTGGAAGGTCAGGGCTCCCCTTAGGTTCACCCCTCCACTTT. It encodes CASSGRSGLPLGSPLHF.

This clone has a handful of counts. V usage is TRBV30 and J usage is TRBJ1-2; 8 bases are a match to TRBD1. V lost 6 bases and J lost 6; bases outside the gene matches: 6. This CDR3 has 12 amino acids. Germline assignment: CDR1 GTSNPN and CDR2 SVGIG (reference sequence). In DNA, the CDR3 is TGTGCCTGCCTCAGGGGGCTCGATGGCTACACCTTC. Its translation is CACLRGLDGYTF.

This sequence joins TRBV27 and TRBJ2-2; perhaps TRBD1 as D (5 bases). The germline V gene has CDR1 MNHEY and CDR2 SMNVEV (reference sequence). V was shortened by 5 bases and J by 8 bases, with 18 bases between the two germline ends. There are 15 residues in the CDR3. In DNA form, the CDR3 reads TGTGCCAGCAGTCCCCCCGGCAGGGTACCGGGGGAGCTGTTTTTT. It encodes CASSPPGRVPGELFF.

The rearrangement uses TRBV5-1 and TRBJ1-4; the match to TRBD1 covers 9 bases. CDR1 is SGHRS, CDR2 YFSETQ, per germline. V shed 3 bases, J shed 7 bases, and the junction held 10 bases outside the gene matches. The CDR3 covers 16 residues. In DNA, the CDR3 is TGCGCCAGCAGCTGGTGGACAGGGGACGGCGGTGAAAAACTGTTTTTT. Translated: CASSWWTGDGGEKLFF.

The rearrangement joins TRBV7-9 to TRBJ1-1; possible D gene TRBD1, 5 bases. The CDR3 runs 12 residues. The germline CDR1 and CDR2 sequences are SEHNR and FQNEAQ (reference sequence). V was shortened by 2 bases and J by 4 bases, with 5 bases between the two germline ends. The CDR3 spells CASSLRGTEAFF. The CDR3 nucleotides are TGTGCCAGCAGCTTAAGGGGCACTGAAGCTTTCTTT.

The V gene is TRBV6-5, the J gene TRBJ1-6; 9 bases fit TRBD1. V lost 2 bases to trimming and J lost 7 bases; unmatched junction nucleotides: 3. Per germline, CDR1 MNHEY and CDR2 SVGAGI. This CDR3 region has 15 residues. CDR3 coding DNA: TGTGCCAGCAGTTACCTAACAGGGGGCAATTCACCCCTCCACTTT. It yields the protein CASSYLTGGNSPLHF.

This clone has just one count. This chain's CDR3 is CASRSENWGQGNQPQHF. The CDR3 bases are TGTGCCAGCAGATCCGAGAATTGGGGACAGGGGAATCAGCCCCAGCATTTT. This rearrangement joins TRBV28 to TRBJ1-5, with 10 bases lining up with TRBD1. The germline V gene encodes CDR1 MDHEN and CDR2 SYDVKM. CDR3 length equals 17 residues. Unmatched junction bases numbered 12, after V lost 6 bases and J lost 4 bases.

The V and J genes are TRBV18 and TRBJ2-7; 8 nucleotides match TRBD1. The CDR3 covers 14 residues. V lost 2 bases to trimming and J lost 12 bases; unmatched junction nucleotides: 12. CDR1 KGHSH and CDR2 LQKENI come from the germline V gene. The CDR3 sequence: CASSPFQDRAERYV. Written as DNA, the CDR3 is TGTGCCAGCTCACCATTTCAGGACAGGGCAGAGAGGTACGTC.

V gene TRBV6-5 combines with J gene TRBJ2-1, with 11 bases that match TRBD2. After removal of 8 bases from V and 3 bases from J, the junction contained 0 bases not matched to a gene. Per the germline V gene, CDR1 is MNHEY and CDR2 is SVGAGI. The CDR3 length is 13 residues. The CDR3 DNA follows: TGTGCCAGCGGGACTAGCGGCTACAATGAGCAGTTCTTC. Translating it yields CASGTSGYNEQFF.

The V and J genes are TRBV28 and TRBJ2-7, with no clear D. Germline CDR1 and CDR2: MDHEN and SYDVKM. V was pared by 3 bases and J by 3 bases, with 9 bases between. This CDR3 is 13 amino acids long. This CDR3 reads CASSFSLNYEQYV. In DNA, the CDR3 is TGTGCCAGCAGTTTTAGCCTGAACTACGAGCAGTACGTC.

This clone was counted only a few times. This chain uses TRBV3-1 (or the pseudogene TRBV3-2) with TRBJ2-2; TRBD1 is a possible D gene (6 bases). CDR3 size: 15 residues. Between the trimmed V and J ends, which lost 2 bases and 1 base, there was a span of 8 bases. Germline assignment: CDR1 LGHDT and CDR2 YNNKEL (reference sequence). CDR3 protein: CASSQMTGNTGELFF. CDR3 DNA sequence: TGTGCCAGCAGCCAAATGACAGGGAACACCGGGGAGCTGTTTTTT.

The chain links TRBV2 to TRBJ2-7; D is perhaps TRBD1 (5 bases). This CDR3 is built from 15 residues. In germline, CDR1 is SNHLY, CDR2 FYNNEI. V was trimmed by 1 base and J by 3 bases, leaving 13 bases between them. CDR3: CASSEGGPRVYEQYF. DNA for the CDR3: TGTGCCAGCAGTGAAGGTGGGCCCAGGGTCTACGAGCAGTACTTC. Supplemented by reference TRBV2 and TRBJ2-7, the full variable domain reads EPEVTQTPSHQVTQMGQEVILRCVPISNHLYFYWYRQILGQKVEFLVSFYNNEISEKSEIFDDQFSVERPDGSNFTLKIRSTKLEDSAMYFCASSEGGPRVYEQYFGPGTRLTVT.

This clone has only a few counts. The chain recombines TRBV7-9 with TRBJ2-5; TRBD2 is a possible D gene (6 bases). There are 14 residues in the CDR3. V was clipped by 5 bases and J by 4 bases, with 14 bases between them. The V gene's germline CDR1 is SEHNR and CDR2 FQNEAQ (reference sequence). The CDR3 nucleotides read TGTGCCAGCAGCCTGGGGGGACTCCGAGAGACCCAGTACTTC. This codes for CASSLGGLRETQYF.

The DNA for the CDR3 is TGTGCCAGCAGCAGGTGGACAGCCTTCAACACTGAAGCTTTCTTT. Its translation is CASSRWTAFNTEAFF. The gene calls are TRBV5-8 and TRBJ1-1, with D possibly being TRBD1 (6 bases). The CDR3 is made up of 15 amino acids. V was trimmed by 4 bases and J by 2 bases, leaving 15 bases between them. The germline V gene has CDR1 SGHTS and CDR2 YDEGEE.